The sequence of this T cell receptor (beta chain) was determined in a study of CD8+CD57+ T cells in acquired aplastic anemia. Selection for sequencing was limited to patients who had shown CD8+CD57+ cell expansion by flow cytometry. Genomic DNA acted as the template from which TCR beta VDJ combination and CDR3 sequence profiling were carried out. TCRdb analysed the reads with MiXCR anew, one entry per CDR3 protein. This sample yields 150,000 to 200,000 distinct CDR3 sequences, of which under 55% are seen a single time; approximately 2.9% belongs to the top ten. Germline assignment: CDR1 SGHTA and CDR2 FQGNSA. The CDR3 is 13 amino acids. V was pared by 7 bases and J by 4 bases, with 5 bases of the junction left unmatched.

Sample: sorted CD4+, CD8+, or CD8+CD57+ T cells (not recorded which) from PBMCs. The receptor was derived from a human donor with aplastic anemia. This chain connects TRBV7-2 to TRBJ2-5; TRBD1 aligns across 8 bases. DNA for the CDR3: TGTGCCAGCACAATGGGACAGGTAGAGACCCAGTACTTC. Encoded protein: CASTMGQVETQYF.